The clone carrying this T cell receptor (beta chain) was picked up many times. Trimming took 1 base from V and 3 from J, leaving 13 bases between them. The CDR3 has 14 amino acids. In germline, CDR1 is DFQATT, CDR2 SNEGSKA (reference sequence). Each TCR beta library was made by quantitative 5'-RACE that incorporated molecular barcodes. Each CDR3 protein is one row after TCRdb ran MiXCR on the 5' RACE reads. The sample has some 220,000 distinct CDR3 sequences; 7.5% to 9.5% are singletons. The sample belongs to a study of CD8 T cells in ankylosing spondylitis. What was sequenced was blood, either unsorted or a sorted T cell fraction (not recorded which). The rearrangement uses TRBV20-1 and TRBJ2-7, with a possible D match to TRBD2 (6 bases). The TCR sequence derives from a female donor with ankylosing spondylitis or in good health (not recorded which). The CDR3: CSARGRGLLYEQYF. For the CDR3, the DNA is TGCAGTGCTAGAGGAAGGGGACTCCTCTACGAGCAGTACTTC.